The next 25 T cell receptor beta chains were all read from a single sample in a study of OX40 agonist ivuxolimab in advanced cancers. TCRdb's table, derived via immunoSEQ multiplex PCR, lists solely in-frame clones and lacks some. The sample holds 95,000 to 110,000 clones, 75% to 95% seen once. The sample in question was CD4+ or CD8+ T cells sorted from blood, obtained in a trial of the OX40 agonist ivuxolimab. Receptors originate from an adult with an advanced solid tumor such as melanoma, head and neck, liver or kidney cancer.

The rearrangement links TRBV5-1 to TRBJ2-5; D possibly corresponds to TRBD1 (5 bases). V was trimmed by 4 bases and J by 7 bases, leaving 14 bases between them. The length of the CDR3 is 13 residues. The germline V gene has CDR1 SGHRS and CDR2 YFSETQ. CDR3 region: CASSPIFQGTQYF. The CDR3 nucleotides read TGCGCCAGCAGCCCAATATTCCAGGGGACCCAGTACTTC. Supplemented by reference TRBV5-1 and TRBJ2-5, the full variable domain reads KAGVTQTPRYLIKTRGQQVTLSCSPISGHRSVSWYQQTPGQGLQFLFEYFSETQRNKGNFPGRFSGRQFSNSRSEMNVSTLELGDSALYLCASSPIFQGTQYFGPGTRLLVL.

CDR3 loop: CASSLVGTSGPYNEQFF. DNA for the CDR3: TGTGCCAGCAGCTTAGTGGGCACTAGCGGGCCCTACAATGAGCAGTTCTTC. This chain connects TRBV11-2 to TRBJ2-1; 9 bases agree with TRBD2. The CDR3 is made up of 17 amino acids. Germline assignment: CDR1 SGHAT and CDR2 FQNNGV. Trimming cost V 1 base and J 2 bases; bases outside gene matches: 6.

V gene TRBV27 combines with J gene TRBJ1-2; 9 nucleotides line up with TRBD1. Germline V lookup: CDR1 MNHEY, CDR2 SMNVEV (reference sequence). After removal of 5 bases from V and 0 bases from J, the junction contained 10 bases not matched to a gene. This CDR3 contains 17 residues. The CDR3 reads CASSHRRDRVSNYGYTF. The CDR3 DNA follows: TGTGCCAGCAGTCACCGCCGGGACAGGGTTTCTAACTATGGCTACACCTTC.

The gene calls are TRBV5-1 and TRBJ2-3; no firm D call. V lost 5 bases to trimming and J lost 2 bases, with 6 bases between them. The germline V gene has CDR1 SGHRS and CDR2 YFSETQ. CDR3 size: 12 residues. This chain's CDR3 is CASRVHTDTQYF. DNA for the CDR3: TGCGCCAGCAGGGTGCACACAGATACGCAGTATTTT.

The chain employs TRBV18 and TRBJ1-2, with 7 bases aligning to TRBD1. Germline V gene sequence: CDR1 KGHSH, CDR2 LQKENI. J lost 4 bases, V lost 3 bases, and 2 bases had no gene match. CDR3 length equals 13 residues. The CDR3 nucleotides read TGTGCCAGCTCACCCGACAGGGCCTATGGCTACACCTTC. Protein product: CASSPDRAYGYTF.

The chain recombines TRBV4-2 with TRBJ1-1; D is possibly TRBD1 (6 bases). The CDR3 totals 12 residues. V was shortened by 4 bases and J by 10 bases, with 13 bases between the two germline ends. The germline CDR1 and CDR2 sequences are LGHNA and YNFKEQ. Here the CDR3 DNA reads TGTGCCAGCAGCCGGGAACAGGGATCAGCTTTCTTT. Its translation: CASSREQGSAFF.

The V gene is TRBV10-3, the J gene TRBJ2-3, with 10 bases that match TRBD2. The germline V gene has CDR1 ENHRY and CDR2 SYGVKD. Unmatched junction bases numbered 6, after V lost 0 bases and J lost 6 bases. The CDR3 is 16 residues long. Here the CDR3 DNA reads TGTGCCATCAGTGAGTCGGGACTAGCGCGGGGTGATACGCAGTATTTT. Protein sequence: CAISESGLARGDTQYF.

This rearrangement joins TRBV28 to TRBJ2-2; unclear D gene. There are 14 residues in the CDR3. Trimming shortened V by 8 bases and J by 2 bases, and 12 bases separated the two germline ends. Germline V gene sequence: CDR1 MDHEN, CDR2 SYDVKM. The CDR3 bases are TGTGCCAGCGGTTCGGTGGCTAACACCGGGGAGCTGTTTTTT. Translated, it gives CASGSVANTGELFF.

The chain combines TRBV5-5 with TRBJ1-4; D is possibly TRBD1 (5 bases). Deletions cut 4 bases from V and 1 base from J, with 14 bases between. The CDR3 has 16 amino acids. Per germline, CDR1 SGHKS and CDR2 YYEKEE (reference sequence). CDR3 nucleotide sequence: TGTGCCAGCAGCACGGGACCGCTGTTAACTAATGAAAAACTGTTTTTT. Protein sequence: CASSTGPLLTNEKLFF. Full variable domain (remainder filled in from reference TRBV5-5 and TRBJ1-4): DAGVTQSPTHLIKTRGQQVTLRCSPISGHKSVSWYQQVLGQGPQFIFQYYEKEERGRGNFPDRFSARQFPNYSSELNVNALLLGDSALYLCASSTGPLLTNEKLFFGSGTQLSVL.

On this clone itself: This same CDR3 is encoded by further DNA sequences in the sample. The CDR3 DNA sequence: TGTGCCAGCAGTGCAGGGAAAGAGACCCAGTACTTC. It encodes CASSAGKETQYF. The chain uses TRBV28 and TRBJ2-5, with a weak D call TRBD1 (5 bases). The ends were cut back, 5 bases at V and 3 bases at J, with 7 bases in the middle. The CDR3 length is 12 residues. CDR1 and CDR2 from the germline V gene are MDHEN and SYDVKM. The variable domain in full, completed from reference TRBV28 and TRBJ2-5, reads DVKVTQSSRYLVKRTGEKVFLECVQDMDHENMFWYRQDPGLGLRLIYFSYDVKMKEKGDIPEGYSVSREKKERFSLILESASTNQTSMYLCASSAGKETQYFGPGTRLLVL.

The chain recombines TRBV7-9 with TRBJ1-1; D unclear. V lost 3 bases and J 4 bases, leaving 9 bases between the germline ends. The CDR3 consists of 13 residues. Germline CDR1 reads SEHNR; CDR2 reads FQNEAQ (reference sequence). CDR3 coding DNA: TGTGCCAGCAGCTTCTTTATGGGCACTGAAGCTTTCTTT. Amino acids: CASSFFMGTEAFF.

The chain links TRBV25-1 to TRBJ2-7, with 10 positions matching TRBD2. This CDR3 contains 15 residues. Germline CDR1 is MGHDK and CDR2 is SYGVNS. The junction had 5 bases not matched to a gene; V was cut back by 4 bases and J by 2 bases. The CDR3 DNA sequence: TGTGCCAGCAGTGGGACTAGCGGAGGGACCTACGAGCAGTACTTC. It codes for CASSGTSGGTYEQYF.

For this clone: At one of its ends the junction is not consistent with the germline gene, which may arise from a read error. The chain is built from TRBV6-1 and TRBJ1-1; weak D call: TRBD1 (6 bases). In germline, CDR1 is MNHNS, CDR2 SASEGT. The CDR3 is 13 amino acids. CDR3 bases: TGTGCCACCCGTGTGGAGGGGGGGGACCCTCTCCCGTTT. Its translation: CATRVEGGDPLPF.

In this sample, this clone turned up once. The chain is built from TRBV25-1 and TRBJ1-4, with D maybe TRBD1 (6 bases). This CDR3 has 15 amino acids. Trimming shortened V by 5 bases and J by 7 bases, and 17 bases separated the two germline ends. Germline V gene data show CDR1 as MGHDK and CDR2 as SYGVNS. The CDR3 DNA is TGTGCCAGCAGTACCCGATGGGGGGCAGTTGAAAAACTGTTTTTT. Its translation is CASSTRWGAVEKLFF.

V gene TRBV21-1 combines with J gene TRBJ1-1; TRBD1 was called by the table and not checked on the DNA. TRBV21-1 is deemed a pseudogene. The CDR3 length is 15 residues. The DNA of the CDR3 is TGTGCCAGCAGCAACTGGGGGCGCCCGAACACTGAAGCTTTCTTT. Protein product: CASSNWGRPNTEAFF.

With regard to this clone: The junction shows a germline mismatch at one end, possibly a read error. The CDR3 coding sequence is TGTGCCAGCAGTGAAGGGGGGTTCTCTGGAAACACCATGTATTTT. Translating it yields CASSEGGFSGNTMYF. This chain links TRBV6-1 with TRBJ1-3; a possible D gene is TRBD1 (5 bases). This CDR3 is built from 15 residues. Germline loops: CDR1 MNHNS, CDR2 SASEGT.

The chain links TRBV5-8 to TRBJ2-7; 9 bases line up with TRBD1. Germline lookup yields CDR1 SGHTS and CDR2 YDEGEE. The ends lost 6 bases at V and 2 bases at J; junction bases unmatched: 6. This CDR3 has 14 amino acids. The CDR3 DNA reads TGTGCCAGCACCCCCGGGACAGGGACCTACGAGCAGTACTTC. It encodes CASTPGTGTYEQYF.

The CDR3 here is CASSSTGTGSYNEQFF. The DNA for the CDR3 is TGTGCCAGCTCAAGCACCGGGACGGGCAGCTACAATGAGCAGTTCTTC. The rearrangement joins TRBV18 to TRBJ2-1; D might be TRBD1 or TRBD2, each matching 5 bases. This CDR3 contains 16 residues. Per the germline V gene, CDR1 is KGHSH and CDR2 is LQKENI. Deletions cut 5 bases from V and 3 bases from J, with 17 bases between.

V and J are TRBV28 and TRBJ1-6, with D tentatively TRBD1 (5 bases). CDR3 size: 12 residues. Per the germline V gene, CDR1 is MDHEN and CDR2 is SYDVKM. V lost 8 bases and J 7 bases, leaving 9 bases between the germline ends. The CDR3 spells CASVAGNSPLHF. CDR3 in DNA: TGTGCCAGCGTGGCAGGGAATTCACCCCTCCACTTT.

A single count supports this clone. The chain carries TRBV28 and TRBJ2-1; D tentatively reads TRBD1 or TRBD2 (5 bases each). There are 16 residues in the CDR3. Germline CDR1 and CDR2: MDHEN and SYDVKM. Between the trimmed V and J ends, which lost 5 bases and 0 bases, there was a span of 14 bases. This CDR3 reads CASSTPGTGSYNEQFF. The DNA for the CDR3 is TGTGCCAGCAGTACGCCCGGGACCGGCTCCTACAATGAGCAGTTCTTC.

This sequence joins TRBV28 and TRBJ2-3, with TRBD2 matching over 10 bases. The CDR3 loop spans 16 amino acids. The germline V gene encodes CDR1 MDHEN and CDR2 SYDVKM. With 1 base clipped from V and 0 bases from J, the junction kept 1 base outside the gene matches. The CDR3 DNA reads TGTGCCAGCAGTTTATCGGGACTAGCGAGCACAGATACGCAGTATTTT. Protein product: CASSLSGLASTDTQYF.

The CDR3 loop reads CASSDGLGGRETQYF. The CDR3 DNA is TGTGCCAGCAGTGACGGGCTTGGGGGCCGAGAGACCCAGTACTTC. The chain links TRBV6-4 to TRBJ2-5; weak D call: TRBD1 (6 bases). From germline, CDR1 is MRHNA and CDR2 SNTAGT. This CDR3 is built from 15 residues. V was pared by 2 bases and J by 4 bases, with 14 bases between.

The rearrangement joins TRBV11-2 to TRBJ2-1, with a tentative D call TRBD2 (6 bases). V shed 4 bases and J shed 4 bases, with 8 bases lying between them. Germline values: CDR1 SGHAT, CDR2 FQNNGV. CDR3 size: 13 residues. The CDR3 DNA sequence: TGTGCCAGCAGCTCGGGACTTTACAATGAGCAGTTCTTC. Translated: CASSSGLYNEQFF.

The chain couples TRBV5-1 to TRBJ2-1, with TRBD2 matching 9 bases. After removal of 4 bases from V and 5 bases from J, the junction contained 10 bases not matched to a gene. The CDR3 is 16 amino acids. The germline CDR1 and CDR2 sequences are SGHRS and YFSETQ. CDR3 amino acids: CASSTNLAGVNNEQFF. CDR3 DNA sequence: TGCGCCAGCAGCACTAACTTAGCGGGAGTTAACAATGAGCAGTTCTTC.

In its sample, this clone was seen once. This chain uses TRBV5-5 with TRBJ2-7; D gene uncertain. This CDR3 has 11 amino acids. V lost 1 base and J lost 7, with 6 bases in between. Germline CDR1 is SGHKS and CDR2 is YYEKEE (reference sequence). Written as DNA, the CDR3 is TGTGCCAGCAGCTTGAACCTTGAGCAGTACTTC. Translating it yields CASSLNLEQYF.